This T cell receptor beta chain was identified during a study of blood T cell repertoires in COVID-19. The CDR3 consists of 17 residues. Trimming took off 5 bases at V and 1 base at J, with 18 bases between the two ends. The germline CDR1 and CDR2 sequences are LNHDA and SQIVND (reference sequence). Participants were aged roughly 18 to 90 years from some 24 US areas. Sequenced by immunoSEQ multiplex PCR; TCRdb stores in-frame clones only, minus some. The data show 250,000 or so clones, 75% to 90% seen once. The chain has TRBV19 and TRBJ2-1, with D possibly being TRBD2 (5 bases). The sequenced sample was PBMCs or T cells enriched from blood (not recorded which). The sequence was obtained from a woman aged 25 to 39 who had been exposed to COVID-19. The CDR3 DNA is TGTGCCAGTAGTTTTGGACTGGACTCTTTTTCCTACAATGAGCAGTTCTTC. Amino acid sequence: CASSFGLDSFSYNEQFF.